This T cell receptor (beta chain) comes out of a study of blood T cell repertoires in COVID-19. Study-level information: Some COVID-19 samples were acute and others convalescent; all came from the United States, Italy and Spain. In each case, the material was cDNA or gDNA derived from T cells, B-cell-depleted T cells, or PBMCs.

Original analysis: Nucleated cell counts were estimated from reference gene primer amplification. TCRdb's table, derived via immunoSEQ multiplex PCR, lists solely in-frame clones and lacks some. That table is the source of V, J and clone size, and D and trimming were worked out from the DNA. The sample lists 95,000 to 120,000 clones; around 84% were seen once. The sequence came from a man aged 40-49 years with acute or convalescent COVID-19. Sample: peripheral blood.

CDR3 bases: TGTGCCAGTAGTAGGGACTGGGTGAACACTGAAGCTTTCTTT. Translation gives CASSRDWVNTEAFF. This chain connects TRBV19 to TRBJ1-1; the D gene is possibly TRBD1 (5 bases). The V gene's germline CDR1 is LNHDA and CDR2 SQIVND (reference sequence). The CDR3 runs to 14 residues. The germline V and J ends were trimmed by 4 bases and 0 bases, with 9 bases remaining between them.